A selection of T cell receptor beta chains follows, all from one sample in a study of CD8+CD57+ T cells in acquired aplastic anemia. Via MiXCR, TCRdb re-called the reads, giving one row per CDR3 protein. The sample lists 150,000 to 180,000 distinct CDR3 sequences, about 48% occurring once. Sequencing was done on a sample of sorted CD4+, CD8+, or CD8+CD57+ T cells (not recorded which) from PBMCs. Receptor source: a human donor with aplastic anemia. Each CDR3 is given with its conserved first and last residue. Each record gives: clone size, J gene, V gene, D gene, CDR3 DNA, CDR3 protein. The D gene is left open where the match is weak. Clone size, where shown, is once, few, many, or a class for clones that have expanded.

size: many; J: TRBJ1-2; V: TRBV11-2; D: TRBD1; DNA: TGTGCCAGCAGCTTAGTTGCGACAGGGGGTAGGTCGGTCTATGGCTACACCTTC; CDR3: CASSLVATGGRSVYGYTF
size: many; J: TRBJ2-1; V: TRBV11-2; D: TRBD2; DNA: TGTGCCAGCAGCCTAGAGCGGGGGGGCCTGGTCAATGAGCAGTTCTTC; CDR3: CASSLERGGLVNEQFF
size: few; J: TRBJ2-1; V: TRBV11-1; D: TRBD1; DNA: TGTGCCAGCAGCTCCCCAGGGGGCCCAAGCTCCTACAATGAGCAGTTCTTC; CDR3: CASSSPGGPSSYNEQFF
size: -; J: TRBJ2-7; V: TRBV7-2; D: TRBD2; DNA: TGTGCCACGTCTCGGGAGCGGGGGACCTACGAGCAGTACTTC; CDR3: CATSRERGTYEQYF
size: few; J: TRBJ2-1; V: TRBV2; D: TRBD1; DNA: TGTGCCATCAGGGGACAGACGGACAATGAGCAGTTCTTC; CDR3: CAIRGQTDNEQFF
size: -; J: TRBJ2-5; V: TRBV2; D: TRBD2; DNA: TGTGCCAGCAGTGGGACTAGCGGGGGGGAAGAGACCCAGTACTTC; CDR3: CASSGTSGGEETQYF
size: -; J: TRBJ2-3; V: TRBV11-1; D: -; DNA: TGTGCCAGCAGCTTATTGGTTGGGATGAGAGATACGCAGTATTTT; CDR3: CASSLLVGMRDTQYF
size: many; J: TRBJ2-1; V: TRBV4-3; D: TRBD2; DNA: TGCGCCAGCAGCCCTAGCGGGGGGGACAATGAGCAGTTCTTC; CDR3: CASSPSGGDNEQFF
size: many; J: TRBJ2-7; V: TRBV14; D: TRBD1; DNA: TGTGCCAGCAGCCAATCGGGACAGGGGTTTCCCGAGCAGTACTTC; CDR3: CASSQSGQGFPEQYF
size: -; J: TRBJ1-5; V: TRBV20-1; D: -; DNA: TGCAGTGCTAGGCTAGGGGATAGCAATCAGCCCCAGCATTTT; CDR3: CSARLGDSNQPQHF
size: few; J: TRBJ1-6; V: TRBV12-3/TRBV12-4; D: TRBD1; DNA: TGTGCCAGCAGTTCGGGACAGAGGGGTTCACCCCTCCACTTT; CDR3: CASSSGQRGSPLHF
size: many; J: TRBJ2-1; V: TRBV19; D: -; DNA: TGTGCCAGTAGTATAGACGCCAGATCGTACAATGAGCAGTTCTTC; CDR3: CASSIDARSYNEQFF
size: -; J: TRBJ2-7; V: TRBV4-2; D: TRBD1; DNA: TGTGCCAGCAGCCAGCCGGGACAGGGTCCCGAGCAGTACTTC; CDR3: CASSQPGQGPEQYF
size: -; J: TRBJ2-3; V: TRBV2; D: TRBD1; DNA: TGTGCCAGCAGTATGGGACAGGAGAGGGATACGCAGTATTTT; CDR3: CASSMGQERDTQYF
size: many; J: TRBJ2-2; V: TRBV3-1; D: TRBD2; DNA: TGTGCCAGCGGACTGTCTAGCGGAGGGACGGGCGGGGAGCTGTTTTTT; CDR3: CASGLSSGGTGGELFF
size: -; J: TRBJ2-7; V: TRBV7-2; D: TRBD2; DNA: TGTGCCAGCAGCCCTGGGACTAGCGGGATCGAGCAGTACTTC; CDR3: CASSPGTSGIEQYF
size: -; J: TRBJ2-7; V: TRBV15; D: -; DNA: TGTGCCACCAGCAGAGAGGTCTCCTACGAGCAGTACTTC; CDR3: CATSREVSYEQYF
size: -; J: TRBJ1-1; V: TRBV24-1; D: -; DNA: TGTGCCAGCGGACGACAGGCGATGAACACTGAAGCTTTCTTT; CDR3: CASGRQAMNTEAFF
size: few; J: TRBJ1-6; V: TRBV7-9; D: -; DNA: TGTGCCAGCAGCCCCCGGACAATCAATTCACCCCTCCACTTT; CDR3: CASSPRTINSPLHF
size: many; J: TRBJ1-1; V: TRBV19; D: -; DNA: TGTGCCAGTAGTGACCCGCCACCAATCGACACTGAAGCTTTCTTT; CDR3: CASSDPPPIDTEAFF
size: -; J: TRBJ2-7; V: TRBV2; D: -; DNA: TGTGCCAGCATAGGACTGGGGAGGTACGAGCAGTACTTC; CDR3: CASIGLGRYEQYF
size: -; J: TRBJ1-3; V: TRBV11-2; D: -; DNA: TGTGCCAGCAGCCTCTGGTCCGGAGTTGACTCTGGAAACACCATATATTTT; CDR3: CASSLWSGVDSGNTIYF
size: many; J: TRBJ1-4; V: TRBV11-3; D: -; DNA: TGTGCCAGCAGCTTAGATGGGAACCACTGGGGTGAAAAACTGTTTTTT; CDR3: CASSLDGNHWGEKLFF
size: many; J: TRBJ2-7; V: TRBV12-5; D: TRBD2; DNA: TGTGCTAGTGGTTTCCCAACTAGCGGGGGGGCCTACGAGCAGTACTTC; CDR3: CASGFPTSGGAYEQYF
size: once; J: TRBJ1-6; V: TRBV10-3; D: TRBD1; DNA: TGTGCCATCAGTGAGGCGAAGACAGGGAACAATTCACCCCTCCACTTT; CDR3: CAISEAKTGNNSPLHF
size: few; J: TRBJ2-3; V: TRBV11-1; D: TRBD1; DNA: TGTGCCAGCAGTGGCTTGGGTGGGACAGGGGGCGCGGCCAGCACAGATACGCAGTATTTT; CDR3: CASSGLGGTGGAASTDTQYF
size: many; J: TRBJ1-1; V: TRBV12-3/TRBV12-4; D: TRBD1; DNA: TGTGCCAGCAGTCCCGGGACAGTTGAAGCTTTCTTT; CDR3: CASSPGTVEAFF
size: -; J: TRBJ1-2; V: TRBV29-1; D: -; DNA: TGCAGCGTTTCTTTTTCGGTGTCGGAAGGCTACACCTTC; CDR3: CSVSFSVSEGYTF
size: many; J: TRBJ2-1; V: TRBV11-3; D: -; DNA: TGTGCCAGCACCACTCGGGGTAGCTCCTACAATGAGCAGTTCTTC; CDR3: CASTTRGSSYNEQFF
size: many; J: TRBJ2-5; V: TRBV12-3/TRBV12-4; D: TRBD2; DNA: TGTGCCAGCAGTGACTCCGGGACTACGCAAGAGACCCAGTACTTC; CDR3: CASSDSGTTQETQYF
size: many; J: TRBJ2-7; V: TRBV5-1; D: TRBD1; DNA: TGCGCCAGCAGCCCCGAATCGACAGGGCGCGACGAGCAGTACTTC; CDR3: CASSPESTGRDEQYF
size: many; J: TRBJ2-2; V: TRBV15; D: TRBD2; DNA: TGTGCCACCAGCGAGCGGGATGTCGACACCGGGGAGCTGTTTTTT; CDR3: CATSERDVDTGELFF
size: many; J: TRBJ1-2; V: TRBV7-6; D: -; DNA: TGTGCCAGCAGCTTAGGAAGGGCCTCTAACTATGGCTACACCTTC; CDR3: CASSLGRASNYGYTF
size: -; J: TRBJ2-7; V: TRBV16; D: -; DNA: TGTGCCAGCAGCCCGGGGGTAGGGGACCCGACTTTCAACGAGCAGTACTTC; CDR3: CASSPGVGDPTFNEQYF
size: few; J: TRBJ2-1; V: TRBV24-1; D: TRBD2; DNA: TGTGCCACCAGTGGGACTAGCGGGAGAATGAATGAGCAGTTCTTC; CDR3: CATSGTSGRMNEQFF
size: -; J: TRBJ1-3; V: TRBV9; D: -; DNA: TGTGCCAGCAGCGGGGGCCAGGGCAGGGGATCGGGAAACACCATATATTTT; CDR3: CASSGGQGRGSGNTIYF
size: many; J: TRBJ1-2; V: TRBV12-3/TRBV12-4; D: -; DNA: TGTGCCAGCAGTTTCCCCCTCCTCTCGACAGTGAACTATGGCTACACCTTC; CDR3: CASSFPLLSTVNYGYTF
size: -; J: TRBJ2-3; V: TRBV3-1; D: -; DNA: TGTGCCAGCAGCCAGGGCGAAGATACGCAGTATTTT; CDR3: CASSQGEDTQYF
size: -; J: TRBJ2-7; V: TRBV19; D: TRBD1; DNA: TGTGCCAGTAGTAAAACCGGGACAGGGGCCTACGAGCAGTACTTC; CDR3: CASSKTGTGAYEQYF